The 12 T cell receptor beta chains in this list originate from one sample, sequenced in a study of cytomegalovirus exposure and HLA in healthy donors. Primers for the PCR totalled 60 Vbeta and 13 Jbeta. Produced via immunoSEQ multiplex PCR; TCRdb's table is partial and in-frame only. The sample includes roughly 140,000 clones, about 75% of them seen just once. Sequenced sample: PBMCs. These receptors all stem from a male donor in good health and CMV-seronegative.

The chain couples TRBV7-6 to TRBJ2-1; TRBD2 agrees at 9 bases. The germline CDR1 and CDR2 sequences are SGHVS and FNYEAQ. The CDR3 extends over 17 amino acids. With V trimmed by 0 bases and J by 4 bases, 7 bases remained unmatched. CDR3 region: CASSLALSGSGYNEQFF. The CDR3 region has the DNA TGTGCCAGCAGCTTAGCTCTTAGCGGGAGTGGTTACAATGAGCAGTTCTTC.

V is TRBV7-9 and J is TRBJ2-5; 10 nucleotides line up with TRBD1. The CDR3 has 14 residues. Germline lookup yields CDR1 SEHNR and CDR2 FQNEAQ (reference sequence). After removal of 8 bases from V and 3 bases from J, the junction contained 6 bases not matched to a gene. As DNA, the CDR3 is TGTGCCAGCGGCGTCGGGACAGGGGAAGAGACCCAGTACTTC. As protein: CASGVGTGEETQYF. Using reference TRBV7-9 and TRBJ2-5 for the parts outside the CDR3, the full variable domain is DTGVSQNPRHKITKRGQNVTFRCDPISEHNRLYWYRQTLGQGPEFLTYFQNEAQLEKSRLLSDRFSAERPKGSFSTLEIQRTEQGDSAMYLCASGVGTGEETQYFGPGTRLLVL.

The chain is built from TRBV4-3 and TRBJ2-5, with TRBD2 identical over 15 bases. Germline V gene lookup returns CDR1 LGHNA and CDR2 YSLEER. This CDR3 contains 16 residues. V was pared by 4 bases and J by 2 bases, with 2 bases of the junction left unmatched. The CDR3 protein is CASSLGLAGGQETQYF. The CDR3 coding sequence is TGCGCCAGCAGCCTGGGACTAGCGGGGGGTCAAGAGACCCAGTACTTC.

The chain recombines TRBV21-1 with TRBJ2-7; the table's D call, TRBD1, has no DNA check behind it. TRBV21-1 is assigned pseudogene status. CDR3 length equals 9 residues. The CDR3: CASSTDRFF. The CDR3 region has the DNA TGTGCCAGCAGCACCGACAGGTTTTTC.

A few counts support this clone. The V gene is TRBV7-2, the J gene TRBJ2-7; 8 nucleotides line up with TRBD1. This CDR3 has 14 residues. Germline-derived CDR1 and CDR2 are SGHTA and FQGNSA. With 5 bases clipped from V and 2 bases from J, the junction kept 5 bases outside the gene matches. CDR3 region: CASSRQGPPYEQYF. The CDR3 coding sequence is TGTGCCAGCAGCCGACAGGGGCCCCCCTACGAGCAGTACTTC.

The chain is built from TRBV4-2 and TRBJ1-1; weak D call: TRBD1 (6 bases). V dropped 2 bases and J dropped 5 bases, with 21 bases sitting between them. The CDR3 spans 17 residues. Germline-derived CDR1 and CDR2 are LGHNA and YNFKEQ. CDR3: CASSQLTSGRGWTEAFF. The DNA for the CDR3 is TGTGCCAGCAGCCAACTTACTTCGGGCAGGGGATGGACTGAAGCTTTCTTT.

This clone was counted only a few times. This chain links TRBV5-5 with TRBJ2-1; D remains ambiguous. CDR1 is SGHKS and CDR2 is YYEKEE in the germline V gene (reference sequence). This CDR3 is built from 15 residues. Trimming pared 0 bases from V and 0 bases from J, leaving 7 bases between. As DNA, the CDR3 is TGTGCCAGCAGCTTGGACCTGAGCTCCTACAATGAGCAGTTCTTC. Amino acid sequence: CASSLDLSSYNEQFF. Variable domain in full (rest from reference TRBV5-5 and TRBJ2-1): DAGVTQSPTHLIKTRGQQVTLRCSPISGHKSVSWYQQVLGQGPQFIFQYYEKEERGRGNFPDRFSARQFPNYSSELNVNALLLGDSALYLCASSLDLSSYNEQFFGPGTRLTVL.

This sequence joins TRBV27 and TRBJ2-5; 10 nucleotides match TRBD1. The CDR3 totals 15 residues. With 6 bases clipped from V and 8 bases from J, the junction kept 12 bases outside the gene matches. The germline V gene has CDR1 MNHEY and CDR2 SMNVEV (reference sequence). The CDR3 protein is CASRRGGQGMFTQYF. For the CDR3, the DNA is TGTGCCAGCAGACGAGGGGGACAGGGGATGTTCACCCAGTACTTC.

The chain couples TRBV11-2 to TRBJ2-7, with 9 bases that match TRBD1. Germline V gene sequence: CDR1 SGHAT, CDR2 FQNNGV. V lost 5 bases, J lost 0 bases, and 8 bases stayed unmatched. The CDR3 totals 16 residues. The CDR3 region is CASSQIGQGSSYEQYF. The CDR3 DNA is TGTGCCAGCAGCCAGATAGGACAGGGGAGCTCCTACGAGCAGTACTTC.

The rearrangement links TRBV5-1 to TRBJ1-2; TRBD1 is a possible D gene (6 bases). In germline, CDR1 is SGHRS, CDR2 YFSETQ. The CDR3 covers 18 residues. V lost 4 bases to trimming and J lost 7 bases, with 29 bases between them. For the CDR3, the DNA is TGCGCCAGCAGCCCAACCCTTGTTGGGGGGGCGGTATCTGCTGGCTACACCTTC. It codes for CASSPTLVGGAVSAGYTF.

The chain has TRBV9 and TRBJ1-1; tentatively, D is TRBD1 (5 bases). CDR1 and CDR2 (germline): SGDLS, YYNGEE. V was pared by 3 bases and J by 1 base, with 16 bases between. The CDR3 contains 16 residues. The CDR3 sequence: CASSAARTTGNTEAFF. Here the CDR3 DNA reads TGTGCCAGCAGCGCCGCTCGGACAACCGGGAACACTGAAGCTTTCTTT. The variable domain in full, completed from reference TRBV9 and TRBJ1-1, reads DSGVTQTPKHLITATGQRVTLRCSPRSGDLSVYWYQQSLDQGLQFLIQYYNGEERAKGNILERFSAQQFPDLHSELNLSSLELGDSALYFCASSAARTTGNTEAFFGQGTRLTVV.

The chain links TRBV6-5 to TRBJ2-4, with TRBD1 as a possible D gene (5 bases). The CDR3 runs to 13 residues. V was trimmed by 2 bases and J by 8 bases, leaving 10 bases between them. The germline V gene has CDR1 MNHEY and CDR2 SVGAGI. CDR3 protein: CASSYGAGHIQYF. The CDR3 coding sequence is TGTGCCAGCAGTTACGGGGCCGGCCACATTCAGTACTTC.